This T cell receptor beta chain is drawn from a study of T cell responses to AZD1222 COVID-19 vaccine. The CDR3 is 15 amino acids. Trimming shortened V by 0 bases and J by 2 bases, and 8 bases separated the two germline ends. Germline lookup yields CDR1 SGHNT and CDR2 YYREEE (reference sequence). In regard to this clone: Other nucleotide sequences in the sample specify the same CDR3.

The protocol was immunoSEQ multiplex PCR, while the TCRdb copy is restricted to in-frame clones and leaves out a portion. The table shows tens of thousands of clones, with 70% to 90% occurring only once. Pooling was applied to second doses at about 4 or about 12 weeks. The chain is built from TRBV5-4 and TRBJ2-2; D remains unclear. Specimen: peripheral blood, collected 28 days after the second AZD1222 dose. This TCR was recovered from an adult who received the AZD1222 COVID-19 vaccine. CDR3 DNA sequence: TGTGCCAGCAGCTTGGACTCGGGCAACACCGGGGAGCTGTTTTTT. This gives the protein CASSLDSGNTGELFF.